This T cell receptor beta chain was captured in a study of CD8 T cells in ankylosing spondylitis. Broader study findings: Within ankylosing spondylitis blood, a TCR beta motif made up of several highly homologous variants appeared to be characteristic. Disease-linked clones were reportedly significantly enriched in matched ankylosing spondylitis synovial fluid.

TCRdb re-called the 5' RACE reads with MiXCR, one entry per CDR3 protein. The repertoire holds 150,000 to 200,000 distinct CDR3 sequences, with around 13% as singletons. Details on this clonotype: Its matching antigen is unknown.

What was sequenced was blood, either unsorted or a sorted T cell fraction (not recorded which). The receptor was isolated from a female donor with ankylosing spondylitis or in good health (not recorded which).

The CDR3 is CATSPRGAFDTQYF. In DNA form, the CDR3 reads TGTGCCACCAGCCCCAGGGGGGCTTTCGATACGCAGTATTTT. V gene TRBV24-1 combines with J gene TRBJ2-3, with D perhaps matching TRBD1 (7 bases). The CDR3 consists of 14 residues. The germline CDR1 and CDR2 sequences are KGHDR and SFDVKD. Trimming left V 7 bases short and J 6 bases short, with 16 bases between.